This T cell receptor (beta chain) was sequenced in a study of blood T cells in healthy people across ages. A J-beta primer mix and a sample-barcoded 5' primer were used in a second PCR of about 6 to 12 cycles. Tagging of each cDNA molecule was performed by a template-switch adaptor with 12 random nucleotides. TCRdb independently ran MiXCR on the 5' RACE reads; one entry per CDR3 protein. The table records about 560,000 distinct CDR3 sequences, about a quarter of them present only once. This clonotype occurred many times. Germline V CDR1 and CDR2: MNHEY, SMNVEV (reference sequence). The trim removed 3 bases at V and 0 bases at J, leaving 7 bases unmatched. The CDR3 consists of 18 residues. The sample was also reused in another study, on T cells of mothers and their children.

This receptor was obtained from a boy aged 2-9 years in good health. The rearrangement joins TRBV27 to TRBJ2-6; TRBD1 aligns across 8 bases. The sample taken for sequencing was blood. CDR3 nucleotide sequence: TGTGCCAGCAGTTTCCGGACAGGGACATCCTCTGGGGCCAACGTCCTGACTTTC. Amino acids: CASSFRTGTSSGANVLTF.